The next 8 T cell receptor beta chains were all read from a single sample in a study of blood T cell repertoires in COVID-19. Measured with immunoSEQ multiplex PCR; TCRdb has only the in-frame clones, and not every one. The table has 40,000 to 60,000 clones, approximately 84% seen once. The sample comprised peripheral blood. Source of these receptors: a man aged 45 to 65 with active COVID-19.

This clone was detected a few times. The chain links TRBV11-3 to TRBJ2-7; D perhaps matches TRBD2 (6 bases). V was cut by 2 bases and J by 1 base, with 15 bases left in between. The CDR3 has 16 residues. The germline gives CDR1 SGHNT, CDR2 YENEEA. CDR3 region: CASSLKAVGRSYEQYF. Written as DNA, the CDR3 is TGTGCCAGCAGCTTAAAGGCGGTGGGGAGGTCCTACGAGCAGTACTTC. Complete variable domain (other parts from reference TRBV11-3 and TRBJ2-7): EAGVVQSPRYKIIEKKQPVAFWCNPISGHNTLYWYLQNLGQGPELLIRYENEEAVDDSQLPKDRFSAERLKGVDSTLKIQPAELGDSAVYLCASSLKAVGRSYEQYFGPGTRLTVT.

This rearrangement joins TRBV19 to TRBJ1-5; 9 positions match TRBD1. J lost 3 bases, V lost 0 bases, and 3 bases had no gene match. The germline V gene has CDR1 LNHDA and CDR2 SQIVND (reference sequence). The CDR3 has 16 amino acids. CDR3 in amino acids: CASSIEGTGFNQPQHF. The CDR3 DNA reads as TGTGCCAGTAGTATAGAGGGGACAGGGTTCAATCAGCCCCAGCATTTT.

V is TRBV28 and J is TRBJ2-2; 11 nucleotides agree with TRBD2. The CDR3 covers 17 residues. With 5 bases clipped from V and 1 base from J, the junction kept 6 bases outside the gene matches. Germline assignment: CDR1 MDHEN and CDR2 SYDVKM. As DNA, the CDR3 is TGTGCCAGCAGTACTCCGGGACTAGCGGAGAACACCGGGGAGCTGTTTTTT. It translates to CASSTPGLAENTGELFF. Based on the CDR3 plus reference TRBV28 and TRBJ2-2, the full variable domain is DVKVTQSSRYLVKRTGEKVFLECVQDMDHENMFWYRQDPGLGLRLIYFSYDVKMKEKGDIPEGYSVSREKKERFSLILESASTNQTSMYLCASSTPGLAENTGELFFGEGSRLTVL.

This chain links TRBV11-2 with TRBJ2-1, with TRBD1 matching 9 bases. Germline trimming cut 7 bases from V and 6 bases from J; bases unmatched to any gene: 10. Germline CDR1 and CDR2: SGHAT and FQNNGV. This CDR3 is built from 15 residues. CDR3 in DNA: TGTGCCAGCAACAACCGGGACAGGGCTAGCAATGAGCAGTTCTTC. Its protein product is CASNNRDRASNEQFF.

The chain combines TRBV6-1 with TRBJ1-1; 8 nucleotides agree with TRBD1. This CDR3 comprises 14 residues. The V and J ends lost 3 bases and 4 bases, in that order; junction bases with no gene match: 4. Germline CDR1 is MNHNS and CDR2 is SASEGT. In nucleotides, the CDR3 is TGTGCCAGCAGTGAGCAGGGGGCGTTCACTGAAGCTTTCTTT. This codes for CASSEQGAFTEAFF.

The V gene is TRBV24-1, the J gene TRBJ2-7; D uncertain. Germline CDR1 and CDR2: KGHDR and SFDVKD. CDR3 length: 12 residues. The germline V and J ends were trimmed by 0 bases and 7 bases, with 6 bases remaining between them. CDR3 in amino acids: CATSDLLEEQYF. The CDR3 DNA reads TGTGCCACCAGTGATTTGTTAGAGGAGCAGTACTTC.

The chain combines TRBV19 with TRBJ2-2; tentative D call: TRBD2 (5 bases). CDR1 is LNHDA, CDR2 SQIVND, per germline (reference sequence). The CDR3 sequence is 14 residues long. V was cut by 3 bases and J by 6 bases, with 11 bases left in between. DNA for the CDR3: TGTGCCAGTAGTATTCGGGGAGAGGCCGGGGAGCTGTTTTTT. Translation: CASSIRGEAGELFF.

This chain joins TRBV14 and TRBJ2-3; TRBD2 matches 9 bases. The J segment lost 5 bases and the V segment lost 2 bases, leaving 11 bases of the junction unmatched. The CDR3 is 17 amino acids. The V gene's germline CDR1 is SGHDN and CDR2 FVKESK. The CDR3 DNA reads TGTGCCAGCAGCCAACATGCTAGGCTAGCGGGGAGAGATACGCAGTATTTT. This gives the protein CASSQHARLAGRDTQYF.